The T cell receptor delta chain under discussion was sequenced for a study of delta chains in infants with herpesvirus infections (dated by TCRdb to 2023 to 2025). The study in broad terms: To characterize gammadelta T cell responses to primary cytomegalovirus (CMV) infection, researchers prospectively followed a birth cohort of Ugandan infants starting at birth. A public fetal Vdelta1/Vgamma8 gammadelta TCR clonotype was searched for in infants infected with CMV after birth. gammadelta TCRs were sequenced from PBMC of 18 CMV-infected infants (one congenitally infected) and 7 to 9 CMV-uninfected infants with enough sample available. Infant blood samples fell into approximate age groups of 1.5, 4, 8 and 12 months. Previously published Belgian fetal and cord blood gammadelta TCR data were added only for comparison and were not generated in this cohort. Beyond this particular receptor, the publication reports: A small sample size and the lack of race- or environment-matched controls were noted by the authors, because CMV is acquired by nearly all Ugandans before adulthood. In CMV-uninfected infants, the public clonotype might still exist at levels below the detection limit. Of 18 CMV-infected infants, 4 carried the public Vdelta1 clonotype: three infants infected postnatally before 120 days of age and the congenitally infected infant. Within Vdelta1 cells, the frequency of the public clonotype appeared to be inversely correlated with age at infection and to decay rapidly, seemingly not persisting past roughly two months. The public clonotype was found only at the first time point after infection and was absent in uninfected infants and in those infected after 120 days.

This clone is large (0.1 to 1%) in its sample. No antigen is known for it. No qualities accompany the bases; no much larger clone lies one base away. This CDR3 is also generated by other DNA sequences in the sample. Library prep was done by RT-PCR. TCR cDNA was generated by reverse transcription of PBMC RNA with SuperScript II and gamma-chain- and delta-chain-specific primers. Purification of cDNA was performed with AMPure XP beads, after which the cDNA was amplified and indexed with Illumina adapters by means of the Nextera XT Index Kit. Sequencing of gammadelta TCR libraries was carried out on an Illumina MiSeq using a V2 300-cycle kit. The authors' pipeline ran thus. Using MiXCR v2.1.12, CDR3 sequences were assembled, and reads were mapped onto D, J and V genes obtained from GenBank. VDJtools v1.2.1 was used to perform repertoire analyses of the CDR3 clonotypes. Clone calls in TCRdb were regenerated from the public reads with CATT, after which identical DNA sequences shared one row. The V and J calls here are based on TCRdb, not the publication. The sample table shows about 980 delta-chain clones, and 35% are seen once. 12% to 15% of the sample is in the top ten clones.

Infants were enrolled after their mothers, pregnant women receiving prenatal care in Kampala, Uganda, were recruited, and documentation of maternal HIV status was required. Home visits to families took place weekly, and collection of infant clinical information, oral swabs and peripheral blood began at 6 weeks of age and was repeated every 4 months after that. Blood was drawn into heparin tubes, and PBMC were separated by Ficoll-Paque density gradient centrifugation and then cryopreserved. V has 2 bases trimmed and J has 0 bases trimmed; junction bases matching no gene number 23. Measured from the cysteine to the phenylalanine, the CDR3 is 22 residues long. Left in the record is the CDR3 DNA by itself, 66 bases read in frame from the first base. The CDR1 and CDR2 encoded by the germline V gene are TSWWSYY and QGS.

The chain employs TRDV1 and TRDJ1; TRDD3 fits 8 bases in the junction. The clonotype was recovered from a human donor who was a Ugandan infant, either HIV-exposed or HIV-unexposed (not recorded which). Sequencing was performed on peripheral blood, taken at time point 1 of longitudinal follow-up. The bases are TGTGCTCTTGGGGAAACCCCCGGCCTCACTCAGCTACTGGGGGTCAACACCGATAAACTCATCTTT. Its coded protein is CALGETPGLTQLLGVNTDKLIF.